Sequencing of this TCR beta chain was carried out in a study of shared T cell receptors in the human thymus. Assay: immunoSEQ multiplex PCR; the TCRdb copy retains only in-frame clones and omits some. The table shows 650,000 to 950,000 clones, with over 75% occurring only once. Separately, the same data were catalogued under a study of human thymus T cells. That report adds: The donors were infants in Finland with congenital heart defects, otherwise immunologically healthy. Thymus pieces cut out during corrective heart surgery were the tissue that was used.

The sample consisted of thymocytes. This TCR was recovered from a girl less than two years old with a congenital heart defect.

CDR3 region: CASSPRQGGRNTEAFF. CDR3 sequence (DNA): TGTGCCAGCAGCCCTCGGCAGGGAGGGAGAAACACTGAAGCTTTCTTT. This rearrangement joins TRBV7-6 to TRBJ1-1; D possibly corresponds to TRBD1 (5 bases). Trimming left V 5 bases short and J 2 bases short, with 18 bases between. This CDR3 comprises 16 residues. Per the germline V gene, CDR1 is SGHVS and CDR2 is FNYEAQ.